The entry below gives a single T cell receptor beta chain sequence along with its context. From germline, CDR1 is SGHRS and CDR2 YFSETQ. CDR3 length equals 16 residues. The V and J ends lost 0 bases and 4 bases, in that order; junction bases with no gene match: 8. This specimen belongs to a study of blood T cell repertoires in COVID-19. Looking at the study overall: Samples of COVID-19 (acute and convalescent) were obtained from the United States, Italy and Spain. Nucleic acid was either cDNA or gDNA, and it came from T cells, B-cell-depleted T cells, or PBMCs.

Cohorts were determined from participant-reported clinical history. Recovered status applied to Cohort 3 donors who had two consecutive negative PCRs. It also applied to those with clearance or with symptom resolution. Clones were read by immunoSEQ multiplex PCR, and TCRdb kept only the in-frame ones, dropping some. The table includes 170,000 or so clones, approximately 88% detected once. V gene TRBV5-1 combines with J gene TRBJ1-2, with 8 nucleotides matching TRBD1. This receptor was identified in a woman aged 45-59 years who had recovered from COVID-19. Sequencing used PBMCs or T cells enriched from blood (not recorded which). DNA for the CDR3: TGCGCCAGCAGCTTGGGGGCACAGGGGGGATCCTATGGCTACACCTTC. Protein: CASSLGAQGGSYGYTF.